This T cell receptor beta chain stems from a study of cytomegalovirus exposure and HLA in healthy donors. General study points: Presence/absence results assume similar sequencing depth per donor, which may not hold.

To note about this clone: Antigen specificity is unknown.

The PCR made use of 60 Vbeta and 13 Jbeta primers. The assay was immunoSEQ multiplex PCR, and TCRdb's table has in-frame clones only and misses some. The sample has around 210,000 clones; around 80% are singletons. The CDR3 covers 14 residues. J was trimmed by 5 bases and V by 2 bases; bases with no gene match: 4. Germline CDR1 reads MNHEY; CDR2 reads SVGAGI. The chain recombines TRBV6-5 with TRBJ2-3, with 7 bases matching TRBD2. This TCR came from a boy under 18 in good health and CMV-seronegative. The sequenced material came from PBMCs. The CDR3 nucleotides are TGTGCCAGCAGTTACAGGCGGGGGATAGATACGCAGTATTTT. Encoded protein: CASSYRRGIDTQYF.